The 17 T cell receptor beta chains presented below share a single source sample, sequenced in a study of cytomegalovirus exposure and HLA in healthy donors (dated by TCRdb to 2017 to 2019). The library was produced with the immunoSEQ multiplex PCR assay. The multiplex PCR relied on a mix of 60 forward primers for TCR Vbeta segments and 13 reverse primers for TCR Jbeta segments. TCRdb holds this immuneACCESS table with in-frame rearrangements only. Some clones are missing; in checked studies, unresolved V genes explain under half, and the rest has no known cause. For this sample the table gives tens of thousands of clones, of which over 65% were detected only once. The ten top clones hold 4.5% of the sample. Source material: PBMCs. The source is a man in his forties in good health and CMV-seronegative.

The V call is TRBV5-6, the J call TRBJ1-2; 9 bases agree with TRBD1. The germline V gene encodes CDR1 SGHDT and CDR2 YYEEEE. The CDR3 loop spans 15 amino acids. V was clipped by 4 bases and J by 5 bases; unmatched bases: 9. This CDR3 is CASSPNRGPRYGYTF. The DNA of the CDR3 is TGTGCCAGCAGCCCCAACAGGGGGCCTCGGTATGGCTACACCTTC.

A note on this clone: The identical CDR3 is also encoded by other nucleotide sequences in the sample. The chain carries TRBV29-1 and TRBJ1-2; 11 nucleotides line up with TRBD1. The CDR3 totals 12 residues. CDR1 and CDR2 (germline): SQVTM, ANQGSEA. Trimming at V came to 4 bases and at J to 8 bases, leaving 3 bases not matched to a gene. CDR3 nucleotides: TGCAGCGTTGGGGACAGGGGGGGAGGCTACACCTTC. This sequence encodes CSVGDRGGGYTF.

This chain links TRBV6-5 with TRBJ2-7, with 12 bases fitting TRBD1. The CDR3 extends over 16 amino acids. The germline CDR1 and CDR2 sequences are MNHEY and SVGAGI. Trimming took 2 bases from V and 7 from J; bases not matched to a gene: 9. The CDR3 DNA reads as TGTGCCAGCAGTTACAAAGGGGGACAGGGGGCTTGGGAGCAGTACTTC. Translating gives CASSYKGGQGAWEQYF.

This chain connects TRBV5-1 to TRBJ2-2; D is perhaps TRBD1 (6 bases). Trimming removed 3 bases from V and 1 base from J, with 10 bases in between. Germline assignment: CDR1 SGHRS and CDR2 YFSETQ. This CDR3 region has 15 residues. The DNA for the CDR3 is TGCGCCAGCAGCTCATTAGGGGGGAACACCGGGGAGCTGTTTTTT. As protein: CASSSLGGNTGELFF.

The chain carries TRBV27 and TRBJ2-3; 13 nucleotides line up with TRBD2. This CDR3 comprises 16 residues. The V and J ends lost 4 bases and 5 bases, in that order; junction bases with no gene match: 6. CDR1 MNHEY and CDR2 SMNVEV come from the germline V gene (reference sequence). The CDR3 is CASSSWTSGRGDTQYF. The CDR3 coding sequence is TGTGCCAGCAGTTCCTGGACTAGCGGGAGAGGAGATACGCAGTATTTT.

The genes are TRBV6-6 and TRBJ2-2; 11 positions match TRBD2. The length of the CDR3 is 16 residues. V was clipped by 7 bases and J by 3 bases; unmatched bases: 7. Germline V lookup: CDR1 MNHNY, CDR2 SVGAGI (reference sequence). The chain's CDR3 is CASNTLAGVDTGELFF. The CDR3 DNA reads as TGTGCCAGCAATACACTAGCGGGAGTGGACACCGGGGAGCTGTTTTTT.

The chain combines TRBV5-6 with TRBJ1-1; 8 bases line up with TRBD1. CDR3 length: 13 residues. The V segment lost 5 bases and the J segment 3 bases; nucleotides outside the gene matches: 3. CDR1 SGHDT and CDR2 YYEEEE come from the germline V gene. The CDR3 DNA follows: TGTGCCAGCAGACGACAGGGGTACACTGAAGCTTTCTTT. Translated, it gives CASRRQGYTEAFF.

V is TRBV7-6 and J is TRBJ2-2; weak D call: TRBD2 (7 bases). This CDR3 is built from 17 residues. V lost 5 bases, J lost 4 bases, and 20 bases lay in between. Germline loops: CDR1 SGHVS, CDR2 FNYEAQ. CDR3 residues: CASSGSLSGGFTGELFF. The CDR3 DNA reads as TGTGCCAGCAGCGGATCCCTTTCGGGGGGCTTCACCGGGGAGCTGTTTTTT.

The rearrangement joins TRBV7-9 to TRBJ1-1, with D uncertain. Trimming left V 1 base short and J 3 bases short, with 6 bases between. The CDR3 is made up of 13 amino acids. Per germline, CDR1 SEHNR and CDR2 FQNEAQ (reference sequence). The CDR3 sequence is CASSLGAYTEAFF. CDR3 nucleotide sequence: TGTGCCAGCAGCTTAGGGGCATACACTGAAGCTTTCTTT.

V gene TRBV5-1 combines with J gene TRBJ2-7; no clear D gene. The germline V and J ends were trimmed by 4 bases and 3 bases, with 14 bases remaining between them. The CDR3 length is 14 residues. Germline V gives CDR1 SGHRS, CDR2 YFSETQ. The CDR3 nucleotides are TGCGCCAGCAGCCAGAACCGACTCAACTACGAGCAGTACTTC. Its protein is CASSQNRLNYEQYF.

The chain couples TRBV7-8 to TRBJ1-5; 11 bases map to TRBD1. V lost 5 bases to trimming and J lost 6 bases; unmatched junction nucleotides: 9. The germline CDR1 and CDR2 sequences are SGHVS and FQNEAQ. CDR3 size: 16 residues. CDR3 sequence: CASSDRDRGFGQPQHF. As DNA, the CDR3 is TGTGCCAGCAGCGACCGGGACAGGGGGTTTGGTCAGCCCCAGCATTTT.

The chain is built from TRBV2 and TRBJ2-7; 9 bases are a match to TRBD1. The trim removed 6 bases at V and 4 bases at J, leaving 10 bases unmatched. Germline V gene sequence: CDR1 SNHLY, CDR2 FYNNEI. The CDR3 sequence is 15 residues long. The CDR3 region has the DNA TGTGCCAGCAGGCTTACAGGGGGCGAGAGTTACGAGCAGTACTTC. Its translation: CASRLTGGESYEQYF.

The table lists this clone with a few counts. The V gene is TRBV6-1, the J gene TRBJ2-3, with 7 bases aligning to TRBD2. V shed 8 bases, J shed 2 bases, and the junction held 10 bases outside the gene matches. Per the germline V gene, CDR1 is MNHNS and CDR2 is SASEGT. The CDR3 has 15 amino acids. The CDR3: CASGKASGTTDTQYF. CDR3 DNA sequence: TGTGCCAGCGGTAAGGCTAGCGGAACCACAGATACGCAGTATTTT.

J is TRBJ2-3 and V is TRBV2, with D possibly being TRBD2 (5 bases). CDR1 and CDR2 (germline): SNHLY, FYNNEI. The V end lost 6 bases, the J end lost 4 bases, and 20 bases lay between the germline ends. The CDR3 contains 16 residues. The CDR3 region has the DNA TGTGCCAGCAGAGCGCTAGACGGACGGAGGTCAGATACGCAGTATTTT. Protein sequence: CASRALDGRRSDTQYF.

The chain has TRBV18 and TRBJ2-3; D is possibly TRBD1 (6 bases). Trimming removed 0 bases from V and 0 bases from J, with 10 bases in between. Germline values: CDR1 KGHSH, CDR2 LQKENI. The CDR3 runs 16 residues. The CDR3 here is CASSPPTGLSTDTQYF. In DNA, the CDR3 is TGTGCCAGCTCACCACCGACAGGTCTAAGCACAGATACGCAGTATTTT.

The CDR3 region has the DNA TGTGCCAGCAGCTTAGAGCATTCCTACGAGCAGTACTTC. This sequence encodes CASSLEHSYEQYF. The chain combines TRBV7-3 with TRBJ2-5; D remains unclear. TRBJ2-7 explains the end of the DNA better; the J call may be wrong. This CDR3 region has 13 residues. The germline CDR1 and CDR2 sequences are SGHTA and FQGTGA.

CDR3: CASSLIGGQFLYEQYF. In DNA, the CDR3 is TGTGCCAGCAGCTTAATAGGTGGGCAGTTTTTATACGAGCAGTACTTC. V is TRBV7-9 and J is TRBJ2-7; D is ambiguous. This CDR3 is built from 16 residues. The V gene lost 2 bases and the J gene lost 4 bases, with 18 bases spanning the gap. Germline-derived CDR1 and CDR2 are SEHNR and FQNEAQ (reference sequence).